The 6 T cell receptor beta chains below all came from one sample that was sequenced in a study of cytomegalovirus exposure and HLA in healthy donors. PCR employed 60 Vbeta and 13 Jbeta primers. Sequencing was performed with immunoSEQ multiplex PCR; in TCRdb, only in-frame clones are kept and a portion is missing. The sample includes 130,000 to 150,000 clones, around three quarters seen only once; the top ten take 6.8%. The sequencing sample was made of PBMCs. These receptors all stem from a man aged 35 to 55 in good health and CMV-seropositive.

This chain links TRBV9 with TRBJ1-2; maybe TRBD1 (5 bases). CDR3 length: 13 amino acids. With 1 base removed from V and 4 bases from J, the gap between germline ends came to 8 bases. Germline V gives CDR1 SGDLS, CDR2 YYNGEE. The CDR3 nucleotides read TGTGCCAGCAGCGTATCCGGGGGCTATGGCTACACCTTC. Its protein product is CASSVSGGYGYTF.

The chain employs TRBV6-5 and TRBJ1-6; weak D call: TRBD1 (5 bases). The CDR3 covers 16 residues. Germline V CDR1 and CDR2: MNHEY, SVGAGI. Deletions cut 2 bases from V and 8 bases from J, with 16 bases between. CDR3 bases: TGTGCCAGCAGTTACGAGCTGGGGGGGACTTATTCACCCCTCCACTTT. Its protein product is CASSYELGGTYSPLHF.

The V and J genes are TRBV29-1 and TRBJ2-5; D may be TRBD1 (6 bases). This CDR3 region has 12 residues. V lost 6 bases to trimming and J lost 2 bases, with 10 bases between them. The germline CDR1 and CDR2 sequences are SQVTM and ANQGSEA. CDR3 coding DNA: TGCAGCGTCCGGGACATTCAAGAGACCCAGTACTTC. Its protein is CSVRDIQETQYF.

The chain couples TRBV2 to TRBJ2-4; 11 positions agree with TRBD2. This CDR3 comprises 14 residues. V lost 6 bases to trimming and J lost 8 bases; unmatched junction nucleotides: 6. The germline gives CDR1 SNHLY, CDR2 FYNNEI. The CDR3 DNA sequence: TGTGCCAGCAGGACAGATAGCGGGAGGGACATTCAGTACTTC. Its translation is CASRTDSGRDIQYF. Full variable domain (rest looked up from reference TRBV2 and TRBJ2-4): EPEVTQTPSHQVTQMGQEVILRCVPISNHLYFYWYRQILGQKVEFLVSFYNNEISEKSEIFDDQFSVERPDGSNFTLKIRSTKLEDSAMYFCASRTDSGRDIQYFGAGTRLSVL.

This chain connects TRBV7-2 to TRBJ1-1, with 9 bases aligning to TRBD1. The CDR3 is 16 residues long. Germline CDR1 reads SGHTA; CDR2 reads FQGNSA. Unmatched junction bases numbered 11, after V lost 5 bases and J lost 4 bases. The CDR3 sequence: CASSRRRDRVATEAFF. The CDR3 DNA follows: TGTGCCAGCAGCCGCCGGAGGGACAGGGTAGCCACTGAAGCTTTCTTT.

The chain uses TRBV29-1 and TRBJ2-5; D might be TRBD1 (5 bases). CDR1 is SQVTM and CDR2 is ANQGSEA in the germline V gene. V was pared by 3 bases and J by 4 bases, with 12 bases between. The CDR3 length is 13 residues. Here the CDR3 reads CSVDLRVGETQYF. The CDR3 DNA follows: TGCAGCGTTGATCTCAGGGTAGGAGAGACCCAGTACTTC.